One and the same sample provided the 9 T cell receptor beta chains below, sequenced in a study of cytomegalovirus exposure and HLA in healthy donors. Primers included in the PCR were 60 Vbeta and 13 Jbeta primers. Method: immunoSEQ multiplex PCR; TCRdb's copy keeps in-frame clones and lacks some. The sample records around 130,000 clones, roughly 80% being singletons. Sequences were obtained from PBMCs. The source of these receptors is a man aged 50 to 60 in good health and CMV-seronegative.

The rearrangement joins TRBV10-3 to TRBJ1-1, with 8 bases identical to TRBD1. V gave up 3 bases and J gave up 2 bases; unmatched junction bases: 5. This CDR3 is 15 amino acids long. In germline, CDR1 is ENHRY, CDR2 SYGVKD. The CDR3 reads CAISDLQGANTEAFF. CDR3 bases: TGTGCCATCAGTGACCTGCAGGGGGCCAACACTGAAGCTTTCTTT.

This chain links TRBV28 with TRBJ1-3; 9 bases map to TRBD1. This CDR3 region has 16 residues. V lost 6 bases to trimming and J lost 0 bases; unmatched junction nucleotides: 6. CDR1 is MDHEN and CDR2 is SYDVKM in the germline V gene. CDR3 nucleotides: TGTGCCAGCAGCTCGGGGGACAGGGACTCTGGAAACACCATATATTTT. It specifies CASSSGDRDSGNTIYF.

This clone was found once. The chain joins TRBV4-2 to TRBJ2-7; D is unclear. This CDR3 region has 14 residues. The V gene lost 0 bases and the J gene lost 5 bases, with 11 bases spanning the gap. CDR1 LGHNA and CDR2 YNFKEQ come from the germline V gene. The CDR3 loop is CASSQEGQRDEQYF. The DNA for the CDR3 is TGTGCCAGCAGCCAAGAAGGCCAGCGAGACGAGCAGTACTTC.

J is TRBJ2-5 and V is TRBV11-2, with D perhaps TRBD2 (5 bases). Germline V gene lookup returns CDR1 SGHAT and CDR2 FQNNGV. Trimming pared 5 bases from V and 3 bases from J, leaving 10 bases between. CDR3 length equals 13 residues. CDR3 protein: CASSLGDEETQYF. The DNA for the CDR3 is TGTGCCAGCAGCCTGGGAGACGAAGAGACCCAGTACTTC. The complete variable domain, with remaining parts taken from reference TRBV11-2 and TRBJ2-5, reads EAGVAQSPRYKIIEKRQSVAFWCNPISGHATLYWYQQILGQGPKLLIQFQNNGVVDDSQLPKDRFSAERLKGVDSTLKIQPAKLEDSAVYLCASSLGDEETQYFGPGTRLLVL.

This clone has more than one count but fewer than ten. J is TRBJ2-1 and V is TRBV7-8; tentative D call: TRBD2 (6 bases). Germline CDR1 reads SGHVS; CDR2 reads FQNEAQ. Trimming left V 3 bases short and J 0 bases short, with 12 bases between. This CDR3 contains 16 residues. The CDR3 bases are TGTGCCAGCAGCTTTTTAGCGGTCAGCTCCTACAATGAGCAGTTCTTC. This gives the protein CASSFLAVSSYNEQFF.

The CDR3 nucleotides are TGTGCCATCAGCGCCAAGTACAGGGAAAGCAATCAGCCCCAGCATTTT. This sequence encodes CAISAKYRESNQPQHF. The chain joins TRBV10-3 to TRBJ1-5; possible D gene TRBD1, 6 bases. Looked up from germline, CDR1 is ENHRY and CDR2 is SYGVKD. The V gene lost 6 bases and the J gene lost 1 base, with 16 bases spanning the gap. The CDR3 sequence is 16 residues long.

This clone turned up a few times. The genes are TRBV4-3 and TRBJ2-6; 8 bases are a match to TRBD2. Germline CDR1 LGHNA, CDR2 YSLEER. Unmatched junction bases numbered 13, after V lost 4 bases and J lost 2 bases. CDR3 size: 19 residues. The CDR3 reads CASSLGGASGGAGANVLTF. The CDR3 nucleotides read TGCGCCAGCAGCCTTGGGGGGGCTTCGGGAGGGGCTGGGGCCAACGTCCTGACTTTC.

This clone showed up just once. V is TRBV6-5 and J is TRBJ1-2, with a weak D call TRBD1 (6 bases). Germline assignment: CDR1 MNHEY and CDR2 SVGAGI. The CDR3 spans 13 residues. Deletions cut 2 bases from V and 8 bases from J, with 12 bases between. CDR3 loop: CASSYLTGNGYTF. In nucleotides, the CDR3 is TGTGCCAGCAGTTACCTTACAGGGAACGGCTACACCTTC.

The V and J genes are TRBV7-6 and TRBJ2-1, with 10 bases identical to TRBD2. The V segment lost 5 bases and the J segment 4 bases; nucleotides outside the gene matches: 5. CDR3 length: 15 amino acids. Germline loops: CDR1 SGHVS, CDR2 FNYEAQ. The DNA of the CDR3 is TGTGCCAGCAGCGCAACTAGCGGGACATACAATGAGCAGTTCTTC. Protein: CASSATSGTYNEQFF.